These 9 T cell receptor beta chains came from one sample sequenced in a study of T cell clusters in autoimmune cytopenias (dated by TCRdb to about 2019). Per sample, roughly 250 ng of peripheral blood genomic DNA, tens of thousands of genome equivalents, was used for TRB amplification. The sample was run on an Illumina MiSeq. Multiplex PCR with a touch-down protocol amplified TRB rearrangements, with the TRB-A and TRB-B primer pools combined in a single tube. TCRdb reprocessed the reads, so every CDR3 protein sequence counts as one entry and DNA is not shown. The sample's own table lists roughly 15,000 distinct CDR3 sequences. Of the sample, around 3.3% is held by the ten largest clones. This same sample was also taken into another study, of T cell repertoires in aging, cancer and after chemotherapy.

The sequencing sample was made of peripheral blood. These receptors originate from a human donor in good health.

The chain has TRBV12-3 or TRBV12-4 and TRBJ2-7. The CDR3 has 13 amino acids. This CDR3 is CASSAGLRYEQYF.

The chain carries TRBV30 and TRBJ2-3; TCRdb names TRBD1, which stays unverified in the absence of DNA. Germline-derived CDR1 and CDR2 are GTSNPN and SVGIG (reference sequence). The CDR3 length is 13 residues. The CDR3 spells CAWNGGAGDTQYF.

The chain's CDR3 is CATSPSGHEQYF. The chain couples TRBV15 to TRBJ2-7; TCRdb proposes TRBD1, but this gene call is untestable without DNA. Germline V CDR1 and CDR2: LNHNV, YYDKDF (reference sequence). The CDR3 has 12 residues.

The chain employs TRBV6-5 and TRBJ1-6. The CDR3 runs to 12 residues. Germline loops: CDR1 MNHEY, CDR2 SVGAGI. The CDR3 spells CASSYSGRALHF.

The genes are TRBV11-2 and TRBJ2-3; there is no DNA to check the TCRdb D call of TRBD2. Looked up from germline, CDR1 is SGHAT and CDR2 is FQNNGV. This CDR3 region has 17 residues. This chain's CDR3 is CASSELGRSGALRTQYF.

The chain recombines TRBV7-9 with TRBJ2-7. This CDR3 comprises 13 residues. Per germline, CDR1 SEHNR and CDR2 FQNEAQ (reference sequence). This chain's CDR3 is CASSLGLFYEQYF.

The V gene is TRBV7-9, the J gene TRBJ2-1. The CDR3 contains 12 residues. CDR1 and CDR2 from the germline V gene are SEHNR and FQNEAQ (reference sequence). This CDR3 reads CASTQQLDEQFF.

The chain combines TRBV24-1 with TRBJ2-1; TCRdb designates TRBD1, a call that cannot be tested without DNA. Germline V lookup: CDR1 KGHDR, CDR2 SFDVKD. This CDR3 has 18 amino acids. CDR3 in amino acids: CATSDNRPTATPNNEQFF.

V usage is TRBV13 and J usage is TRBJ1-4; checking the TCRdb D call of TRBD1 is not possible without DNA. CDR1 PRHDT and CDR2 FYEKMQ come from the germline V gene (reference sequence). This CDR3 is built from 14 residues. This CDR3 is CASSPGGTAKKLFF.